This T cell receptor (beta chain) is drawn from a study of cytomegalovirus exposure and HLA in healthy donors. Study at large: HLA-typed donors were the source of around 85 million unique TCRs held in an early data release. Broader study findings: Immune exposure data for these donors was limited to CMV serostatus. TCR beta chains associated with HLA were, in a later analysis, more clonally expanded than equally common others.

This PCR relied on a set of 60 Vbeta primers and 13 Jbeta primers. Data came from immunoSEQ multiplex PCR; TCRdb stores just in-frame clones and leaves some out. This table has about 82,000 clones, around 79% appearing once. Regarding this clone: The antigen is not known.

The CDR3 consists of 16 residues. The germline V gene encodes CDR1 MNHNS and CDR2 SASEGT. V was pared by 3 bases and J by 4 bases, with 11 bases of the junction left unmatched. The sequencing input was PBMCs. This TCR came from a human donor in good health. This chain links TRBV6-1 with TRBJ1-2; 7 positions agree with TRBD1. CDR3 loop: CASSDGGTDEFYGYTF. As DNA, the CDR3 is TGTGCCAGCAGTGACGGAGGGACAGATGAATTCTATGGCTACACCTTC.